These 5 T cell receptor beta chains share one sample of origin, sequenced in a study of control samples from healthy donors and cancer patients. Clones were sequenced by immunoSEQ multiplex PCR, and TCRdb holds only the in-frame ones, with some missing. Altogether tens of thousands of clones are present, about 85% being singletons, with the ten largest covering over 0.95%. The specimen was blood. Source of these receptors: a woman aged 45-65 years in good health.

This clone has only a few counts. The chain links TRBV7-6 to TRBJ2-1, with 10 bases matching TRBD2. Germline V CDR1 and CDR2: SGHVS, FNYEAQ. The CDR3 has 16 residues. V shed 5 bases and J 4 bases; nucleotides not matched to a gene: 8. Written as DNA, the CDR3 is TGTGCCAGCAGCCCACTTAGCGGGAGGCGTTACAATGAGCAGTTCTTC. It is translated as CASSPLSGRRYNEQFF.

CDR3 residues: CSVEDEGGYGYTF. For the CDR3, the DNA is TGCAGCGTTGAAGACGAGGGGGGCTATGGCTACACCTTC. V and J are TRBV29-1 and TRBJ1-2; a possible D gene is TRBD1 (6 bases). Germline lookup yields CDR1 SQVTM and CDR2 ANQGSEA. V lost 0 bases and J 4 bases, leaving 9 bases between the germline ends. This CDR3 is 13 amino acids long.

The V and J genes are TRBV27 and TRBJ2-7, with no clear D. This CDR3 spans 16 amino acids. The V gene's germline CDR1 is MNHEY and CDR2 SMNVEV (reference sequence). V shed 0 bases and J shed 9 bases, with 21 bases lying between them. In DNA form, the CDR3 reads TGTGCCAGCAGTTTATCCTGGGGTTCCCCCCTCGTCGGGCAGTACTTC. It translates to CASSLSWGSPLVGQYF.

V gene TRBV7-2 combines with J gene TRBJ2-5; 9 positions agree with TRBD2. The J segment lost 3 bases and the V segment lost 5 bases, leaving 13 bases of the junction unmatched. The CDR3 contains 17 residues. Germline CDR1 and CDR2: SGHTA and FQGNSA. In DNA, the CDR3 is TGTGCCAGCAGCCCCGGAGGCGGCGGGAGGGGCAAAGAGACCCAGTACTTC. Amino acids: CASSPGGGGRGKETQYF.

The chain employs TRBV19 and TRBJ2-3, with 7 bases that match TRBD2. V lost 3 bases to trimming and J lost 4 bases; unmatched junction nucleotides: 7. The CDR3 has 15 amino acids. Germline CDR1 LNHDA, CDR2 SQIVND (reference sequence). CDR3 protein: CASSIIGGGADTQYF. DNA for the CDR3: TGTGCCAGTAGTATCATCGGGGGAGGGGCAGATACGCAGTATTTT.